Listed below are T cell receptor beta chains from one sample, sequenced in a study of T cell changes during pregnancy in multiple sclerosis. Assay: immunoSEQ multiplex PCR; the TCRdb copy retains only in-frame clones and omits some. Among some 28,000 clones, around 94% were seen once, and the ten largest hold about 0.64%. The sequences come from CD4+ T cells from peripheral blood mononuclear cells, collected in the first trimester of pregnancy. The source of these receptors is a female donor with multiple sclerosis, enrolled in a pregnancy study. Both conserved end residues are part of each CDR3. D genes are given only for firm matches. Not every row has a clone size; where given, it reads once, few, many or a size class.

j_gene | v_gene | abundance | d_gene | CDR3nt | CDR3aa
TRBJ1-2 | TRBV28 | NA | NA | TGTGCCAGCAGCCAGAACTATGGCTACACCTTC | CASSQNYGYTF
TRBJ1-6 | TRBV5-1 | NA | NA | TGCGCCAGCAGCTTGAACATCTATAATTCACCCCTCCACTTT | CASSLNIYNSPLHF
TRBJ1-2 | TRBV6-6 | NA | TRBD1 | TGTGCCAGCACCTACAGGGGAACCACCTATGGCTACACCTTC | CASTYRGTTYGYTF
TRBJ2-4 | TRBV5-1 | once | TRBD2 | TGCGCCAGCAGCCCGGGACTAGCGGGGGGCCGGGGAAACATTCAGTACTTC | CASSPGLAGGRGNIQYF
TRBJ2-6 | TRBV6-5 | NA | NA | TGTGCCAGCGGCGGGCTCTCTGGGGCCAACGTCCTGACTTTC | CASGGLSGANVLTF
TRBJ2-3 | TRBV4-3 | NA | TRBD2 | TGCGCCAGCAGCCAAGGACTAGCGGACCTGACAGATACGCAGTATTTT | CASSQGLADLTDTQYF
TRBJ2-7 | TRBV5-1 | NA | TRBD2 | TGCGCCAGCAGCTTAGCGGGGGCCGCCTACGAGCAGTACTTC | CASSLAGAAYEQYF
TRBJ1-2 | TRBV2 | NA | TRBD1 | TGTGCCAGCTACCAGAGAACAGGGGCTGGGGGCTACACCTTC | CASYQRTGAGGYTF
TRBJ1-2 | TRBV6-5 | NA | NA | TGTGCCAGCAGTTACAGCCCAGGGCACTATGGCTACACCTTC | CASSYSPGHYGYTF
TRBJ2-2 | TRBV12-2 | NA | NA | TGTGCAAGTCGCCCCGCTCAAGCTTGGGCAGTCAGGTCCCTGAACACCGGGGAGCTGTTTTTT | CASRPAQAWAVRSLNTGELFF
TRBJ1-2 | TRBV9 | NA | NA | TGTGCCAGCAGCGTAGTAGAGGGAGGTGGCTACACCTTC | CASSVVEGGGYTF
TRBJ2-1 | TRBV7-8 | NA | TRBD2 | TGTGCCAGCAGCCCAGAGCGGGGGGGATACAATGAGCAGTTCTTC | CASSPERGGYNEQFF
TRBJ2-2 | TRBV21-1 | NA | NA | TGTGCCAGCAGCAATGGACTAGCGGGGGGAAAGAACACCGGGGAGCTGTTTTTT | CASSNGLAGGKNTGELFF
TRBJ2-2 | TRBV7-2 | few | NA | TGTGCCAGCAGCTTAGTTCCCACTAGAAACACCGGGGAGCTGTTTTTT | CASSLVPTRNTGELFF
TRBJ2-1 | TRBV7-8 | NA | TRBD1 | TGTGCCAGCAGCTTAGTTCAGGGGGTCCCCTCCTACAATGAGCAGTTCTTC | CASSLVQGVPSYNEQFF
TRBJ2-7 | TRBV5-4 | NA | NA | TGTGCCAGCAGCTTTCCGCACAGGGGGGGATACGAGCAGTACTTC | CASSFPHRGGYEQYF
TRBJ1-4 | TRBV30 | NA | NA | TGTGCCTGGAGTTTGGCCGGAGGGTCAACTAATGAAAAACTGTTTTTT | CAWSLAGGSTNEKLFF
TRBJ2-7 | TRBV7-2 | NA | NA | TGTGCCAGCAGCCGCGGGACGGCGTCCTACGAGCAGTACTTC | CASSRGTASYEQYF
TRBJ2-1 | TRBV7-2 | NA | NA | TGTGCCAGCGGCAGTCCCCCCGGACGGAGGACCAATGAGCAGTTCTTC | CASGSPPGRRTNEQFF
TRBJ1-3 | TRBV25-1 | NA | TRBD1 | TGTGCCAGCAGTGAGGGACAGACCTCTGGAAACACCATATATTTT | CASSEGQTSGNTIYF
TRBJ1-3 | TRBV7-2 | NA | NA | TGTGCCAGCAGCTTAGCTGCTGCAGGGCGAGGAAACACCATATATTTT | CASSLAAAGRGNTIYF
TRBJ2-7 | TRBV2 | NA | NA | TGTGCCAGCAGTCGCCAGGTAGGGGGCTACGAGCAGTACTTC | CASSRQVGGYEQYF
TRBJ1-2 | TRBV7-9 | once | NA | TGTGCCAGCAGCTTCTCTCAGGGGAGCTATGGCTACACCTTC | CASSFSQGSYGYTF
TRBJ1-2 | TRBV5-1 | once | NA | TGCGCCAGCTGCCCCGGGTGGGGCGAAGGCTACACCTTC | CASCPGWGEGYTF
TRBJ2-1 | TRBV7-9 | once | NA | TGTGCCAGCAGCTTAGCGCGGGGCGGAAGTACCTGGGGGTTCTTC | CASSLARGGSTWGFF
TRBJ2-3 | TRBV5-1 | NA | TRBD2 | TGCGCCAGCAGCTTGATGCTAGCGGAAAGCACAGATACGCAGTATTTT | CASSLMLAESTDTQYF
TRBJ1-2 | TRBV6-6 | NA | NA | TGTGCCAGCAGTTCCGGGACATACGCTAACTATGGCTACACCTTC | CASSSGTYANYGYTF
TRBJ1-3 | TRBV9 | NA | TRBD1 | TGTGCCAGCAGCGTAGGGGCAGGGGGAGGTGGAAACACCATATATTTT | CASSVGAGGGGNTIYF
TRBJ2-6 | TRBV4-3 | NA | NA | TGCGCCAGCAGCCAAGACTCTGCGGGCAGGGCCAACGTCCTGACTTTC | CASSQDSAGRANVLTF
TRBJ1-1 | TRBV9 | NA | NA | TGTGCCAGCAGCCCGAGAGGGGGGGCGAATACTGAAGCTTTCTTT | CASSPRGGANTEAFF
TRBJ2-3 | TRBV5-1 | once | NA | TGCGCCAGCAGAATAGCGCTTAGCACAGATACGCAGTATTTT | CASRIALSTDTQYF
TRBJ2-3 | TRBV5-1 | NA | NA | TGCGCCAGCAGCCAGGACACTCACACAGATACGCAGTATTTT | CASSQDTHTDTQYF
TRBJ1-4 | TRBV5-6 | once | TRBD1 | TGTGCCAGCAGCTGGGACAGGGGAGGCGAAAAACTGTTTTTT | CASSWDRGGEKLFF
TRBJ2-7 | TRBV18 | NA | TRBD1 | TGTGCCAGCTCACCCCCGACAGGGGGCTACGAGCAGTACTTC | CASSPPTGGYEQYF
TRBJ2-2 | TRBV18 | NA | NA | TGTGCCAGCTCACCACGAACAGTCCAGAACACCGGGGAGCTGTTTTTT | CASSPRTVQNTGELFF